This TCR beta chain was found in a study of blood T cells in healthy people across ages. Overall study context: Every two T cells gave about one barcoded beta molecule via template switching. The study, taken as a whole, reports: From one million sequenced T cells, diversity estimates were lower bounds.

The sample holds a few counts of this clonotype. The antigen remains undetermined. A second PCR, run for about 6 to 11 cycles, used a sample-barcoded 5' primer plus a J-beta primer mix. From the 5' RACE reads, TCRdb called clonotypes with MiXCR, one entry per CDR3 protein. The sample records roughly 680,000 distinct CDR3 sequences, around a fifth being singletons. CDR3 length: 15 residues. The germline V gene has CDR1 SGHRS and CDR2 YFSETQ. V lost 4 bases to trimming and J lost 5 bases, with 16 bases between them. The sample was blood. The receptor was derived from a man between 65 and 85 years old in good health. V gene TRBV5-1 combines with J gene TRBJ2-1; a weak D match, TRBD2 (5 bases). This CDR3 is CASSPNPSGNNEQFF. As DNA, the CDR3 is TGCGCCAGCAGCCCGAACCCCTCGGGAAACAATGAGCAGTTCTTC.